This TCR beta chain was recovered during a study of OX40 agonist ivuxolimab in advanced cancers. Study background: In three patients, partial responses were observed, one with hepatocellular carcinoma and two with cutaneous melanoma.

The CDR3 contains 17 residues. The study's findings and limits: Clonal expansion by week 6 occurred in CD4+ and CD8+ blood T cells (at 0.1 to 3.0 mg/kg). Among T cells, CD8+ cells averaged more expanded clones than CD4+ cells.

Comments on this clone: Antigen unknown.

Here immunoSEQ multiplex PCR was the method, and the copy in TCRdb shows in-frame clones only, minus some. In the table there are 23,000 or so clones, 84% of which are singletons. The chain has TRBV21-1 and TRBJ2-2; the table's D call, TRBD1, was not checked against the DNA. TRBV21-1 is described as a pseudogene. The TCR sequence derives from an adult with an advanced solid tumor such as melanoma, head and neck, liver or kidney cancer. This specimen consisted of CD4+ or CD8+ T cells sorted from blood, obtained in a trial of the OX40 agonist ivuxolimab. CDR3 protein: CASSQEGQGIGAGELFF. In nucleotides, the CDR3 is TGTGCCAGCAGCCAAGAAGGTCAGGGGATTGGTGCCGGGGAGCTGTTTTTT.